The next 28 T cell receptor beta chains were all read from a single sample in a study of cytomegalovirus exposure and HLA in healthy donors. Primers included in the PCR were 60 Vbeta and 13 Jbeta primers. Using immunoSEQ multiplex PCR, the repertoire was profiled, and TCRdb retains in-frame clones only, with some absent. The sample lists 180,000 or so clones, approximately 80% occurring once. The source material was PBMCs. These receptors were taken from a girl between 5 and 17 years old in good health and CMV-seropositive.

With respect to this clone: The junction and the germline gene differ at one end; a read error may be behind it. This rearrangement joins TRBV11-2 to TRBJ2-7; D unclear. The V gene's germline CDR1 is SGHAT and CDR2 FQNNGV. CDR3 length: 12 amino acids. CDR3 loop: CAGSLDQYEQYF. In DNA, the CDR3 is TGTGCCGGCAGCTTAGACCAGTACGAGCAGTACTTC.

This clone was seen more than once but under ten times. The chain couples TRBV19 to TRBJ2-7, with TRBD1 as a possible D gene (6 bases). Looked up from germline, CDR1 is LNHDA and CDR2 is SQIVND (reference sequence). The V end lost 1 base, the J end lost 2 bases, and 12 bases lay between the germline ends. The length of the CDR3 is 15 residues. The CDR3 sequence: CASSIAGGNPYEQYF. The CDR3 coding sequence is TGTGCCAGTAGTATAGCTGGGGGCAACCCCTACGAGCAGTACTTC.

This rearrangement joins TRBV5-1 to TRBJ2-5; 10 bases are shared with TRBD2. The germline V gene has CDR1 SGHRS and CDR2 YFSETQ. The CDR3 consists of 16 residues. Trimming removed 4 bases from V and 2 bases from J; junction bases left unmatched: 8. CDR3 sequence (DNA): TGCGCCAGCAGCCCCGCAGCGGGAGGGCCGCAAGAGACCCAGTACTTC. This codes for CASSPAAGGPQETQYF.

This chain uses TRBV6-1 with TRBJ2-1; 10 bases match TRBD1. Germline V gene lookup returns CDR1 MNHNS and CDR2 SASEGT. The CDR3 consists of 15 residues. The V gene end was trimmed by 4 bases and the J gene end by 8 bases; junction bases not matched to a gene: 8. CDR3 sequence reads: CASSARDRGVDEQFF. The CDR3 nucleotides are TGTGCCAGCAGTGCCCGGGACAGGGGAGTTGATGAGCAGTTCTTC.

The chain carries TRBV6-1 and TRBJ2-1, with 7 nucleotides matching TRBD2. Per germline, CDR1 MNHNS and CDR2 SASEGT. With 1 base clipped from V and 10 bases from J, the junction kept 10 bases outside the gene matches. The CDR3 contains 15 residues. The CDR3 region has the DNA TGTGCCAGCAGTGAAGGTCCTAGCGGCCTGAGGGAGCAGTTCTTC. Protein sequence: CASSEGPSGLREQFF.

The V call is TRBV5-4, the J call TRBJ2-1, with 11 bases identical to TRBD2. V gave up 4 bases and J gave up 4 bases; unmatched junction bases: 7. The germline CDR1 and CDR2 sequences are SGHNT and YYREEE (reference sequence). The CDR3 runs 16 residues. The CDR3 DNA is TGTGCCAGCAGCGATCCCGGGACTAGCGGATACAATGAGCAGTTCTTC. Translated: CASSDPGTSGYNEQFF.

The rearrangement joins TRBV5-6 to TRBJ1-5; D gene ambiguous. In germline, CDR1 is SGHDT, CDR2 YYEEEE. Trimming pared 4 bases from V and 1 base from J, leaving 21 bases between. CDR3 length equals 18 residues. This chain's CDR3 is CASSTGGKSRLSNQPQHF. The CDR3, as DNA: TGTGCCAGCAGCACCGGCGGTAAGTCCCGCTTGAGCAATCAGCCCCAGCATTTT.

The chain combines TRBV27 with TRBJ2-7, with D unresolved. CDR3 length equals 18 residues. Germline V CDR1 and CDR2: MNHEY, SMNVEV (reference sequence). Deletions cut 6 bases from V and 0 bases from J, with 24 bases between. The chain's CDR3 is CASSALLFLVQISYEQYF. The CDR3 coding sequence is TGTGCCAGCAGCGCCTTATTATTCCTAGTGCAAATCTCCTACGAGCAGTACTTC.

V and J are TRBV13 and TRBJ1-1; D is perhaps TRBD1 (6 bases). Germline CDR1 is PRHDT and CDR2 is FYEKMQ (reference sequence). The CDR3 runs 15 residues. Trimming removed 1 base from V and 6 bases from J, with 15 bases in between. The CDR3 spells CASSLAPSGVPEAFF. In DNA form, the CDR3 reads TGTGCCAGCAGCTTAGCCCCCTCAGGGGTTCCTGAAGCTTTCTTT.

The chain links TRBV13 to TRBJ2-4; D is unclear. This CDR3 has 13 residues. Germline V lookup: CDR1 PRHDT, CDR2 FYEKMQ (reference sequence). Trimming took off 0 bases at V and 9 bases at J, with 9 bases between the two ends. The CDR3 DNA sequence: TGTGCCAGCAGCTTAGGACCCCTGAGCATTCAGTACTTC. Encoded protein: CASSLGPLSIQYF.

The chain links TRBV5-1 to TRBJ1-4, with 7 bases matching TRBD1. V trimming: 2 bases; J trimming: 5 bases; junction bases outside the gene matches: 9. The CDR3 has 16 residues. Germline assignment: CDR1 SGHRS and CDR2 YFSETQ. The CDR3, as DNA: TGCGCCAGCAGCTTTGGGGACAGCCGGGGGAATGAAAAACTGTTTTTT. It is translated as CASSFGDSRGNEKLFF.

This chain uses TRBV18 with TRBJ1-2, with 8 bases that match TRBD1. Germline V CDR1 and CDR2: KGHSH, LQKENI. This CDR3 contains 16 residues. The trim removed 2 bases at V and 4 bases at J, leaving 9 bases unmatched. CDR3 coding DNA: TGTGCCAGCTCACCAATAATGGGACAGGAATTCTATGGCTACACCTTC. Its translation: CASSPIMGQEFYGYTF.

The chain carries TRBV11-2 and TRBJ1-5, with 7 bases identical to TRBD1. CDR3 length: 16 residues. In germline, CDR1 is SGHAT, CDR2 FQNNGV. V trimming: 4 bases; J trimming: 4 bases; junction bases outside the gene matches: 10. CDR3 amino acids: CASSSPDTTGNQPQHF. The CDR3 region has the DNA TGTGCCAGCAGCTCCCCGGATACGACAGGGAATCAGCCCCAGCATTTT.

J is TRBJ2-7 and V is TRBV6-6, with TRBD1 matching over 10 bases. This CDR3 is built from 16 residues. With V trimmed by 4 bases and J by 7 bases, 13 bases remained unmatched. Germline values: CDR1 MNHNY, CDR2 SVGAGI (reference sequence). CDR3 bases: TGTGCCAGCAGTTCCTCACGGGACAGGGGTCTTGGGGAGCAGTACTTC. Translated: CASSSSRDRGLGEQYF.

The rearrangement links TRBV5-6 to TRBJ2-1; 8 bases are shared with TRBD2. Germline V CDR1 and CDR2: SGHDT, YYEEEE. This CDR3 is 15 amino acids long. The junction had 12 bases not matched to a gene; V was cut back by 6 bases and J by 7 bases. The CDR3 loop reads CASTEGLVAKNEQFF. The CDR3 region has the DNA TGTGCCAGCACCGAGGGACTAGTCGCTAAAAATGAGCAGTTCTTC.

V gene TRBV6-1 combines with J gene TRBJ2-7; D gene uncertain. The germline V and J ends were trimmed by 6 bases and 0 bases, with 9 bases remaining between them. This CDR3 comprises 13 residues. Germline CDR1 and CDR2: MNHNS and SASEGT. Here the CDR3 reads CASREVISYEQYF. The CDR3 bases are TGTGCCAGCAGAGAGGTTATCTCCTACGAGCAGTACTTC.

This chain uses TRBV25-1 with TRBJ2-2; D ambiguous. Looked up from germline, CDR1 is MGHDK and CDR2 is SYGVNS. V lost 2 bases and J lost 2, with 6 bases in between. CDR3 size: 14 residues. The DNA for the CDR3 is TGTGCCAGCAGTGAAATTCTCAACACCGGGGAGCTGTTTTTT. This gives the protein CASSEILNTGELFF.

This chain links TRBV30 with TRBJ2-5, with D possibly being TRBD1 (5 bases). CDR1 GTSNPN and CDR2 SVGIG come from the germline V gene (reference sequence). Trimming cost V 5 bases and J 0 bases, with 7 bases left between them. CDR3 size: 12 residues. CDR3 in amino acids: CAWARDQETQYF. CDR3 nucleotides: TGTGCCTGGGCCAGGGACCAAGAGACCCAGTACTTC.

CDR3 amino acids: CASSSGTGGGKGYNEQFF. DNA for the CDR3: TGTGCCAGCAGCTCCGGGACAGGGGGCGGAAAGGGTTACAATGAGCAGTTCTTC. J is TRBJ2-1 and V is TRBV27; 12 bases agree with TRBD1. The CDR3 runs to 18 residues. CDR1 is MNHEY, CDR2 SMNVEV, per germline (reference sequence). V dropped 6 bases and J dropped 4; count of bases not matched to a gene: 13.

The genes are TRBV5-1 and TRBJ2-5, with D perhaps TRBD2 (5 bases). The CDR3 has 14 amino acids. Germline loops: CDR1 SGHRS, CDR2 YFSETQ. Trimming left V 0 bases short and J 4 bases short, with 10 bases between. The DNA of the CDR3 is TGCGCCAGCAGCTTGGCCCTAGCCCCAGAGACCCAGTACTTC. Translated: CASSLALAPETQYF.

The chain joins TRBV7-2 to TRBJ1-4; D perhaps matches TRBD1 (6 bases). V was shortened by 5 bases and J by 0 bases, with 13 bases between the two germline ends. This CDR3 is 16 amino acids long. Germline CDR1 and CDR2: SGHTA and FQGNSA. In nucleotides, the CDR3 is TGTGCCAGCAGCCGGGACAACCCTGCAACTAATGAAAAACTGTTTTTT. Translation: CASSRDNPATNEKLFF.

The chain joins TRBV30 to TRBJ2-1; 7 bases line up with TRBD1. Germline CDR1 reads GTSNPN; CDR2 reads SVGIG (reference sequence). This CDR3 is built from 12 residues. V dropped 0 bases and J dropped 16; count of bases not matched to a gene: 9. In DNA, the CDR3 is TGTGCCTGGAGTGTAGGGGAAAGGGACAGATTCTTC. Its protein is CAWSVGERDRFF.

The V gene is TRBV27, the J gene TRBJ2-7; D is possibly TRBD2 (5 bases). The CDR3 sequence is 14 residues long. Germline assignment: CDR1 MNHEY and CDR2 SMNVEV (reference sequence). Trimming took off 5 bases at V and 6 bases at J, with 17 bases between the two ends. The CDR3 bases are TGTGCCAGCAGTCCCCTTGACTACGCCTCCGAGCAGTACTTC. Its protein product is CASSPLDYASEQYF.

This chain links TRBV5-1 with TRBJ2-1; no reliable D call. The germline V gene encodes CDR1 SGHRS and CDR2 YFSETQ. The V end lost 0 bases, the J end lost 7 bases, and 11 bases lay between the germline ends. This CDR3 is 14 amino acids long. The CDR3: CASSLGAKSNEQFF. The CDR3 nucleotides are TGCGCCAGCAGCTTGGGTGCAAAGAGTAATGAGCAGTTCTTC.

Note on this clone: The junction shows a germline mismatch at one end, possibly a read error. The chain joins TRBV10-1 to TRBJ1-3, with 8 bases that match TRBD1. CDR1 is WNHNN and CDR2 is SYGVQD in the germline V gene (reference sequence). The CDR3 contains 16 residues. The CDR3 DNA reads as TGCGCCAGCAGTGAGCCGGACAGGGTCTCTGGAAACGCCATATATTTT. It codes for CASSEPDRVSGNAIYF.

A single count supports this clone. The chain couples TRBV4-1 to TRBJ2-7; the D gene is possibly TRBD1 (6 bases). The ends were cut back, 3 bases at V and 6 bases at J, with 15 bases in the middle. Germline assignment: CDR1 MGHRA and CDR2 YSYEKL. CDR3 size: 14 residues. The CDR3 protein is CASSHLYRVLEQYF. CDR3 coding DNA: TGCGCCAGCAGCCACCTTTACAGGGTCCTCGAGCAGTACTTC.

The rearrangement joins TRBV10-3 to TRBJ1-3; tentative D call: TRBD1 (5 bases). CDR3 length: 15 amino acids. From germline, CDR1 is ENHRY and CDR2 SYGVKD. The V end lost 4 bases, the J end lost 1 base, and 11 bases lay between the germline ends. The CDR3 here is CAISAPGGSGNTIYF. For the CDR3, the DNA is TGTGCCATCAGTGCCCCGGGGGGTTCTGGAAACACCATATATTTT.

J is TRBJ2-7 and V is TRBV11-2, with D perhaps matching TRBD2 (7 bases). The CDR3 runs to 15 residues. Deletions cut 1 base from V and 4 bases from J, with 14 bases between. Looked up from germline, CDR1 is SGHAT and CDR2 is FQNNGV. The CDR3 DNA reads TGTGCCAGCAGCTTAGGGGGCAGGGGAGGGTACGAGCAGTACTTC. This encodes CASSLGGRGGYEQYF.